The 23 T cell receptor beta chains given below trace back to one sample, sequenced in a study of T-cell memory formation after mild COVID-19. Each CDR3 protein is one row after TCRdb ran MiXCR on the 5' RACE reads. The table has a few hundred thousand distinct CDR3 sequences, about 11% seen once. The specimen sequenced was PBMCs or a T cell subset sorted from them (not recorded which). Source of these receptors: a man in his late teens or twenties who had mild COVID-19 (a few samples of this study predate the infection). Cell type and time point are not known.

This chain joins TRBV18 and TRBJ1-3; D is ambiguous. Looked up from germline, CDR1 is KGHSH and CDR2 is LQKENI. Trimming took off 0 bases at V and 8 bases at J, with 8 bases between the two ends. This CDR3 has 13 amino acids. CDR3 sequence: CASSPPGGYTIYF. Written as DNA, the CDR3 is TGTGCCAGCTCACCACCGGGCGGATACACCATATATTTT.

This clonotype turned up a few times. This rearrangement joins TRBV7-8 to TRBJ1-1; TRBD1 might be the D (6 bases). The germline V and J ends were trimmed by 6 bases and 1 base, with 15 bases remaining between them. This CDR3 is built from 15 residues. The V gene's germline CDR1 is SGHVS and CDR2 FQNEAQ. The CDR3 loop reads CASSQYRVGNTEAFF. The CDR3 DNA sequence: TGTGCCAGCAGTCAATACAGGGTTGGGAACACTGAAGCTTTCTTT.

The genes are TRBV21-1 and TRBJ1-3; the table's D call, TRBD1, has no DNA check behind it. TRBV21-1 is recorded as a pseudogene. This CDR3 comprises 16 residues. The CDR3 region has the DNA TGTGCCAGCAGCAAAGGACAGAGACGTTCTGGAAACACCATATATTTT. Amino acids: CASSKGQRRSGNTIYF.

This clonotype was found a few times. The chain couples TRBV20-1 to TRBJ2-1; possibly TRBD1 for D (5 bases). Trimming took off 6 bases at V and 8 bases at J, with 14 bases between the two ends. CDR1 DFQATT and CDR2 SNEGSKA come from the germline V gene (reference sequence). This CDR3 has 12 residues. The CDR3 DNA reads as TGCAGTGCGAGCGACAGTTTCGATGAGCAGTTCTTC. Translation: CSASDSFDEQFF.

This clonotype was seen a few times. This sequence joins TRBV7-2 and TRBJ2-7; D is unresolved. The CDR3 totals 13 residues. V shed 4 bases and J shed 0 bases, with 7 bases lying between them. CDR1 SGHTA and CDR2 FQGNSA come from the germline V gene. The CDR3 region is CASSYGSSYEQYV. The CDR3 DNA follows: TGTGCCAGCAGCTACGGGTCCTCCTACGAGCAGTACGTC.

The CDR3 DNA reads TGTGCCAGCACTGACCGGGACAGGGACCCTGAGCAGTTCTTC. Protein sequence: CASTDRDRDPEQFF. The chain uses TRBV12-3 or TRBV12-4 and TRBJ2-1; 9 bases align to TRBD1. There are 14 residues in the CDR3. V trimming: 7 bases; J trimming: 9 bases; junction bases outside the gene matches: 10.

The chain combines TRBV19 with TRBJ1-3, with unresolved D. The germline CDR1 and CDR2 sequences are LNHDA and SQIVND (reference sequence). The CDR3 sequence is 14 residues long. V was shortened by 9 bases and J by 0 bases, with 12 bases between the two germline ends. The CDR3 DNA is TGTGCCAGGAGCGACCGGAACTCTGGAAACACCATATATTTT. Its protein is CARSDRNSGNTIYF. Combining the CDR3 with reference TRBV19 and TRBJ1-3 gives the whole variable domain DGGITQSPKYLFRKEGQNVTLSCEQNLNHDAMYWYRQDPGQGLRLIYYSQIVNDFQKGDIAEGYSVSREKKESFPLTVTSAQKNPTAFYLCARSDRNSGNTIYFGEGSWLTVV.

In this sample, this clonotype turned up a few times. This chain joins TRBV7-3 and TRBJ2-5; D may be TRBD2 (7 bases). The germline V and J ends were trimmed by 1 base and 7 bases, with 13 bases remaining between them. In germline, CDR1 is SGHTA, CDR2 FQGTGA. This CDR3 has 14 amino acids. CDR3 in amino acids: CASSLMAGEGTQYF. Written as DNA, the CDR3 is TGTGCCAGCAGCTTAATGGCAGGGGAGGGGACCCAGTACTTC.

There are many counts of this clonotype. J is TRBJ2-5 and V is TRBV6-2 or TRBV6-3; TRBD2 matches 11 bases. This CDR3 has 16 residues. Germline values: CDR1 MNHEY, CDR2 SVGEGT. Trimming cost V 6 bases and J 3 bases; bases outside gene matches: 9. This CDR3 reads CASSTYSGGDKETQYF. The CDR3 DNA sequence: TGTGCCAGCAGCACCTATAGCGGGGGGGACAAAGAGACCCAGTACTTC.

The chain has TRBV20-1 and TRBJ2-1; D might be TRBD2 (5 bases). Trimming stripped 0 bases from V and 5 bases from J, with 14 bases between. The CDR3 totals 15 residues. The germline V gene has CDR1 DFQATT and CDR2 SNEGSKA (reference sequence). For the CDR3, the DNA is TGCAGTGCTAGAGATTTCGGGAAAGGGAACAATGAGCAGTTCTTC. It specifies CSARDFGKGNNEQFF.

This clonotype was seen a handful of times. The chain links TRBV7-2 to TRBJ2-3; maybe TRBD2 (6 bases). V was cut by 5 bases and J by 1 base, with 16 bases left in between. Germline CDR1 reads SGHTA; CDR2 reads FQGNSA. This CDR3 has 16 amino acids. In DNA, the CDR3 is TGTGCCAGCAGCCCAGTGGTCGGGGGAGGCACAGATACGCAGTATTTT. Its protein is CASSPVVGGGTDTQYF.

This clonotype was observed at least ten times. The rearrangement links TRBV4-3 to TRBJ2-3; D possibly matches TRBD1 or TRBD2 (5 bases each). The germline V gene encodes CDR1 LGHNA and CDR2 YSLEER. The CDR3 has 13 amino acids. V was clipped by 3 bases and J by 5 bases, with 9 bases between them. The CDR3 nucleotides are TGCGCCAGCAGCCAGGGACGCTTAGATACGCAGTATTTT. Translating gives CASSQGRLDTQYF.

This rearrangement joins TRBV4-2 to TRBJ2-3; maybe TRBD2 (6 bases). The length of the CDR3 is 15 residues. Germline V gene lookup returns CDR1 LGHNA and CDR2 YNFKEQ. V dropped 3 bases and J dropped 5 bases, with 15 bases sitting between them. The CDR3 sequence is CASSQLPGRQDTQYF. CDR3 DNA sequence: TGTGCCAGCAGCCAGCTACCGGGGAGGCAAGATACGCAGTATTTT.

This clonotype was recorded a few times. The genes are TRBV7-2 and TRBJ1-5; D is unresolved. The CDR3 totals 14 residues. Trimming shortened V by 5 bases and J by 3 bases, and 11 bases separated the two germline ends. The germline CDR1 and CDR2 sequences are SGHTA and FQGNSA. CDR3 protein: CASSPVGNNQPQHF. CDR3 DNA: TGTGCCAGCAGCCCTGTGGGAAACAATCAGCCCCAGCATTTT.

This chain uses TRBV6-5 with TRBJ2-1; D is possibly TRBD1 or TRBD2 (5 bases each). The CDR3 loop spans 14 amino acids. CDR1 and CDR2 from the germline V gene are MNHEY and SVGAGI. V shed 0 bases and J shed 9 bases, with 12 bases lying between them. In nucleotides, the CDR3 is TGTGCCAGCAGTTACTCGGAGATTGGGGGTGAGCAGTTCTTC. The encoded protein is CASSYSEIGGEQFF.

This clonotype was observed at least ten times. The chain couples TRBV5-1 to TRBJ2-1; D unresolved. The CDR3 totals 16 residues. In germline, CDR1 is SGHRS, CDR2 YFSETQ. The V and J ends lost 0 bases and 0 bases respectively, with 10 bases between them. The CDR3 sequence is CASSLGPWASYNEQFF. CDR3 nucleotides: TGCGCCAGCAGCTTGGGGCCTTGGGCCTCCTACAATGAGCAGTTCTTC. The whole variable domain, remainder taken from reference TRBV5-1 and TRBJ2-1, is KAGVTQTPRYLIKTRGQQVTLSCSPISGHRSVSWYQQTPGQGLQFLFEYFSETQRNKGNFPGRFSGRQFSNSRSEMNVSTLELGDSALYLCASSLGPWASYNEQFFGPGTRLTVL.

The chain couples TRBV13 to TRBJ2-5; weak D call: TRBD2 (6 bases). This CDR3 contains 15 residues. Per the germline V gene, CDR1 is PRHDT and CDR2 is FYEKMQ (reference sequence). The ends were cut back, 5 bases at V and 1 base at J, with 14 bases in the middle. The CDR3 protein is CASSPPFGGQETQYF. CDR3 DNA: TGTGCCAGCAGCCCCCCCTTCGGGGGCCAAGAGACCCAGTACTTC.

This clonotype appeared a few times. The CDR3 loop is CASSNDRGFSYNEQFF. The CDR3 bases are TGTGCCAGCAGCAATGACAGGGGGTTCTCCTACAATGAGCAGTTCTTC. The chain employs TRBV5-4 and TRBJ2-1; 9 bases line up with TRBD1. V trimming: 4 bases; J trimming: 0 bases; junction bases outside the gene matches: 5. The CDR3 extends over 16 amino acids. Per the germline V gene, CDR1 is SGHNT and CDR2 is YYREEE (reference sequence).

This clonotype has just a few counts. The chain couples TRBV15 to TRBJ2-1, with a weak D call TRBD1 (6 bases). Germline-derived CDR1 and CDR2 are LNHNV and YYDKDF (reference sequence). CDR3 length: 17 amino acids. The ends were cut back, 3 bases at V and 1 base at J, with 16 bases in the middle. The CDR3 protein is CATSSPTGSGSYNEQFF. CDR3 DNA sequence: TGTGCCACCAGCAGTCCTACAGGGTCAGGGTCCTACAATGAGCAGTTCTTC.

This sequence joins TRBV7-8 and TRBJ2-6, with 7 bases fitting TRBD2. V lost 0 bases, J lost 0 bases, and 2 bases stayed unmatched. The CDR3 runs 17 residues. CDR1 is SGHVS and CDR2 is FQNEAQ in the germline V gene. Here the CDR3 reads CASSLAGGDSGANVLTF. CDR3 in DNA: TGTGCCAGCAGCTTAGCGGGGGGGGACTCTGGGGCCAACGTCCTGACTTTC.

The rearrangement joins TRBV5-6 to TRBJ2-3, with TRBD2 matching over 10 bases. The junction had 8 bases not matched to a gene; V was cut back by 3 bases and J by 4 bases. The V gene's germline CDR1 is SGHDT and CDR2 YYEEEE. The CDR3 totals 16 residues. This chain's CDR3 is CASSSSGGAFPDTQYF. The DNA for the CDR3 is TGTGCCAGCAGCTCGAGCGGGGGGGCCTTCCCAGATACGCAGTATTTT.

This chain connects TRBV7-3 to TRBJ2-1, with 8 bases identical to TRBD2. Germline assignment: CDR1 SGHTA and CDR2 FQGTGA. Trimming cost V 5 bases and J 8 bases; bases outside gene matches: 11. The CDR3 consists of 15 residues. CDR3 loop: CASSQAGDSVYEQFF. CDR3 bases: TGTGCCAGCAGCCAAGCGGGGGACTCTGTCTATGAGCAGTTCTTC.

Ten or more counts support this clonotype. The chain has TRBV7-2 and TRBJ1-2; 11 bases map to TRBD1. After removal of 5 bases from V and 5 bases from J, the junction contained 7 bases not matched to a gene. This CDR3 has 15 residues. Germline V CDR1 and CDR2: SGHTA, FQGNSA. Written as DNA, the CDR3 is TGTGCCAGCAGCCCCCAGGGGACAGGGGGGTATGGCTACACCTTC. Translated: CASSPQGTGGYGYTF.